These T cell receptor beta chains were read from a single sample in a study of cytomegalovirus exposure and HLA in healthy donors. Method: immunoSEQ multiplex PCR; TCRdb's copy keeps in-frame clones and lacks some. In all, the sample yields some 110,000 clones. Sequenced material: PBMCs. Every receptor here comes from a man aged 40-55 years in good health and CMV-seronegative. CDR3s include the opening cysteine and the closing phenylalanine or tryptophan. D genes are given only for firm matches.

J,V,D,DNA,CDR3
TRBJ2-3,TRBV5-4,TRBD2,TGTGCCAGCAGCTCACCGACTAGCGGGAGGGATGATACGCAGTATTTT,CASSSPTSGRDDTQYF
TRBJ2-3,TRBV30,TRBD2,TGTGCCTGGAGTATGCTAGCGGAAAGCACAGATACGCAGTATTTT,CAWSMLAESTDTQYF
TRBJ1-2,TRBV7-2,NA,TGTGCCAGCAGCCCTCCGGGTTTGTTCTATGGCTACACCTTC,CASSPPGLFYGYTF
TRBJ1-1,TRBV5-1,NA,TGCGCCAGCAGCTTGGATGGGGGAGGGGGGACTGAAGCTTTCTTT,CASSLDGGGGTEAFF
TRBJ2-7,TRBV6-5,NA,TGTGCCAGCTTCCGCTACTCCTACGAGCAGTACTTC,CASFRYSYEQYF
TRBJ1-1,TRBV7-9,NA,TGTGCCAGCAGCCGCGGCGTGGGCACTGAAGCTTTCTTT,CASSRGVGTEAFF
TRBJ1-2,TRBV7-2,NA,TGTGCCAGCAGCTTAGCCCCCCCTGACAGAAGCTATGGCTACACCTTC,CASSLAPPDRSYGYTF
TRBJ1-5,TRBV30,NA,TGTGCCTGGAGTCGAAGGGGGACGGGCAATCAGCCCCAGCATTTT,CAWSRRGTGNQPQHF
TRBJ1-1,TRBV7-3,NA,TGTGCCAGCAGCTTAACGGGGGGAAACACTGAAGCTTTCTTT,CASSLTGGNTEAFF
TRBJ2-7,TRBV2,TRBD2,TGTGCCGTCGGGGGGAACTACGAGCAGTACTTC,CAVGGNYEQYF
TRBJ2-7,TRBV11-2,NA,TGTGCCAGCAGTGGGGCGTGGAGGGTGGGGGACGAGCAGTACTTC,CASSGAWRVGDEQYF
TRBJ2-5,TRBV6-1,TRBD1,TGTGCCAGCAGTACCCGACAGGGTTCGGAGACCCAGTACTTC,CASSTRQGSETQYF
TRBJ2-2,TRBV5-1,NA,TGCGCCAGCAGCTTGTTTGGGCAGATGAACACCGGGGAGCTGTTTTTT,CASSLFGQMNTGELFF
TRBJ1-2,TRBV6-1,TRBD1,TGTGCCAGCAGTCCGGACGGGACAGTCGGGTATGGCTACACCTTC,CASSPDGTVGYGYTF
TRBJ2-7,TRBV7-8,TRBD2,TGTGCCAGCGGAACTAGCGGGAGTTTACGAGCAGAGGAGCAGTACTTC,CASGTSGSLRAEEQYF
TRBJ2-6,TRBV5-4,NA,TGTGCCAGCAGCTTGGCCGCAGGTACAGGGGCCAACGTCCTGACTTTC,CASSLAAGTGANVLTF
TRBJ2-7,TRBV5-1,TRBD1,TGCGCCAGCAGCACACGTCGGGACAGGGCGGGGGAGCAGTACTTC,CASSTRRDRAGEQYF
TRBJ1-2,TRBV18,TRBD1,TGTGCCAGCTCACCAGAAGGGACAGGCGGAGGCTACACCTTC,CASSPEGTGGGYTF
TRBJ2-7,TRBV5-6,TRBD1,TGTGCCAGCAGCCCCAACAGGGGCCGGACCTACGAGCAGTACTTC,CASSPNRGRTYEQYF
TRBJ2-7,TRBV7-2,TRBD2,TGTGCCAGCAGCTTAGCGCTCGGTGGGACTACCGCAGCCTACGAGCAGTACTTC,CASSLALGGTTAAYEQYF
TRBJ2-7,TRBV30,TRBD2,TGTGCCTGGAGTGTATCAGAGCAGACCGCTAGCGGGAGTGAGCCATACGAGCAGTACTTC,CAWSVSEQTASGSEPYEQYF
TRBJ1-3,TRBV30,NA,TGTGCCTGGAGTGTACCAGCTTCCAGAGGGTCTGGAAACACCATATATTTT,CAWSVPASRGSGNTIYF